This T cell receptor (beta chain) was obtained from a study of long-term antiretroviral therapy in people with HIV (dated by TCRdb to between 2021 and 2024). For the study in its entirety: The earliest samples were collected roughly a decade before the 2015 WHO recommendation for immediate ART, at a time when ART was usually postponed until CD4 counts fell. A total of 150 to 200 cryopreserved PBMC samples came from approximately 30 adults with confirmed HIV infection and were collected serially over a mean of around 6 years (range 1-12). This retrospective serial study examined whether starting ART and sustained HIV suppression were associated with changes in the composition and diversity of the TRB repertoire in peripheral blood. Among the approximately 30 participants with HIV, eleven were female. No cross-contamination during QIAcube processing was seen in test extractions of a monoclonal T-cell line run alongside roughly 30 polyclonal samples.

General findings and caveats noted by the study authors: At every time point, the repertoire was dominated by expanded TRB clones first identified before ART initiation, although this dominance fluctuated and, in many PLHIV, declined after ART. Compared with controls, HIV repertoires had narrower CDR3 length ranges, and the network structure pointed to an antigen-experienced repertoire that shifted only slightly toward naive after ART. The samples span the years 2004 to 2017, and the ART regimens used at that time may not be as effective as current regimens. Inferences about post-ART repertoire changes are limited because no data were available on ART adherence, viral resistance or therapy changes. ART initiation was associated with a significant increase in TRB diversity, but diversity stayed significantly below transplant donor controls even after long-term ART. Because cell numbers in pre-ART samples were limited, unsorted PBMC were profiled instead of sorted CD4+ and CD8+ T cells. Owing to limited PBMC availability, only the TCR beta chain was sequenced, without alpha chain pairing.

CDR3 length: 13 amino acids, cysteine to phenylalanine. The sequence is cut down to CDR3 DNA, 39 bases in frame from base 1. CDR1 and CDR2, looked up from the germline V gene, are SGHRS and YFSETQ. Trimmed from V: 4 bases; trimmed from J: 9 bases; junction bases lacking a gene match: 7. Sequencing of the TRB variable region was done with the immunoSEQ hsTCRB v3.0 assay at survey level resolution. TRB sequencing targeted a depth of about 40,000-50,000 T-cell genomes per sample. An Illumina MiSeq with a v3 150-cycle kit was used to sequence the pooled TRB libraries. The study's processing was this. Analysis of repertoires was carried out in R inside a reproducible Nextflow workflow spanning QC, data transformation and analysis. LymphoSeq2, an R package for exploring AIRR-Seq data, was used to implement custom analyses. A few samples that yielded fewer than 5000 total TRB sequences were excluded, so that 150 to 200 HIV repertoires were analyzed. Among the approximately 190 retained HIV repertoires, 55 to 60 were collected before ART initiation and around 130 after ART initiation. Repertoires were downsampled to 5000 TRB nucleotide sequences, with summary statistics averaged over 100 downsampling iterations. TRB sequences were retained for analysis only if CDR3 regions of at least seven amino acids were present. A Shannon entropy-derived clonality score and the Gini coefficient were used to measure diversity. In the repertoire networks, any two of the top 5000 CDR3 amino acid sequences were connected whenever the two sequences differed by an edit distance of one. Antigen specificity groups and MHC restriction were predicted for TRB CDR3 amino acid sequences with GLIPH2. CDR3 amino acid sequences were matched against VDJdb and McPAS-TCR to flag known CMV, EBV, HIV or tissue antigen associations. Pre-ART, post-ART and control groups were compared with Wilcoxon signed-rank tests and Holm-Bonferroni correction. What TCRdb holds here is the immuneACCESS table cut down to in-frame rearrangements. Part of the clones is not present; checked against another copy, under half of the missing clones reflect an unresolved V gene, and the others are unexplained. V and J calls and clone size follow that table, whereas D and trimming were derived from the DNA. The sample data list 17,000 or so clones, and around four fifths of these were observed just once. The ten largest clones add up to about 15% of the sample.

Participants were included only if at least one PBMC sample before ART initiation and at least two post-ART samples were available. Every participant with HIV received treatment in the United States of America. Before DNA extraction, cryopreserved samples containing 1-10 million PBMC were thawed and washed. At the time of the earliest PBMC sample for each participant with HIV, ages ranged from roughly 23 to 55 years. PBMC samples from each participant spanned 1-4 timepoints before ART initiation and 2-8 timepoints after ART initiation, with a median of 7 samples. For every participant, serial HIV viral load, CD4+ T-cell count, ART history and demographic data were obtained. Genomic DNA was extracted from unsorted PBMC with a Qiagen kit on a QIAcube, with processing performed in batches of 12 samples. About this clone: Its antigen is currently not known. No quality values exist for individual bases; no much larger clone is one base distant.

The rearrangement combines TRBV5-1 with TRBJ2-7, and 10 bases in between align with TRBD1. The receptor was isolated from a man younger than 40 with HIV. The sequencing used unsorted PBMCs, collected 2.1 years before starting antiretroviral therapy. The CDR3 loop reads CASSPGQGFGQYF. The nucleotide sequence is given as TGCGCCAGCAGCCCGGGACAGGGGTTCGGGCAGTACTTC.